The 21 T cell receptor beta chains below were found in one sample sequenced in a study of OX40 agonist ivuxolimab in advanced cancers. Library creation used the immunoSEQ multiplex PCR assay. The table comes from immuneACCESS by way of TCRdb, which keeps in-frame sequences with V and J called. Part of the clones is missing from these tables; in studies checked, under half for an unresolved V gene and the rest for unknown reasons. This sample is represented by some 47,000 clones; over 80% of them were singletons. The ten largest account for 6% to 7% of the sample. The source material was CD4+ or CD8+ T cells sorted from blood, sampled in a trial of the OX40 agonist ivuxolimab. These receptors all stem from an adult with an advanced solid tumor such as melanoma, head and neck, liver or kidney cancer.

The genes are TRBV7-9 and TRBJ2-5, with 9 bases aligning to TRBD2. The closer fit of TRBJ2-7 to the DNA end suggests the J call may be wrong. The CDR3 is 16 residues long. Germline V gene sequence: CDR1 SEHNR, CDR2 FQNEAQ (reference sequence). Here the CDR3 DNA reads TGTGCCAGCAGCTTAACGACGGGACTAGCACGCTACGAGCAGTACTTC. This encodes CASSLTTGLARYEQYF.

This chain uses TRBV12-5 with TRBJ2-4; TRBD1 agrees at 7 bases. The CDR3 extends over 15 amino acids. V was pared by 2 bases and J by 6 bases, with 7 bases of the junction left unmatched. The germline V gene encodes CDR1 LGHNT and CDR2 FRNRAP. The chain's CDR3 is CASGLPGQSLNIQYF. The CDR3 region has the DNA TGTGCTAGTGGTTTGCCGGGACAGTCCTTAAACATTCAGTACTTC. The entire variable domain, with the rest obtained from reference TRBV12-5 and TRBJ2-4, is as follows: DARVTQTPRHKVTEMGQEVTMRCQPILGHNTVFWYRQTMMQGLELLAYFRNRAPLDDSGMPKDRFSAEMPDATLATLKIQPSEPRDSAVYFCASGLPGQSLNIQYFGAGTRLSVL.

This clone was recorded only once. The chain combines TRBV6-1 with TRBJ2-5; D unresolved. CDR3 size: 15 residues. Germline V gene data show CDR1 as MNHNS and CDR2 as SASEGT. Deletions cut 2 bases from V and 5 bases from J, with 15 bases between. CDR3: CASSESPFEGETQYF. As DNA, the CDR3 is TGTGCCAGCAGTGAATCCCCATTCGAAGGGGAGACCCAGTACTTC.

The chain has TRBV19 and TRBJ1-3; D gene uncertain. Trimming removed 2 bases at V and 0 bases at J, with 8 bases between. CDR3 length: 15 residues. Germline V gene lookup returns CDR1 LNHDA and CDR2 SQIVND (reference sequence). Written as DNA, the CDR3 is TGTGCCAGTAGTATATTGGCCTTCTCTGGAAACACCATATATTTT. Residues: CASSILAFSGNTIYF. Complete variable domain (other parts from reference TRBV19 and TRBJ1-3): DGGITQSPKYLFRKEGQNVTLSCEQNLNHDAMYWYRQDPGQGLRLIYYSQIVNDFQKGDIAEGYSVSREKKESFPLTVTSAQKNPTAFYLCASSILAFSGNTIYFGEGSWLTVV.

The V call is TRBV29-1, the J call TRBJ2-3; unclear D gene. Germline lookup yields CDR1 SQVTM and CDR2 ANQGSEA. V lost 5 bases and J lost 6, with 12 bases in between. The CDR3 is 12 amino acids. The CDR3 DNA follows: TGCAGCGTTCTAAATCGACCCGATACGCAGTATTTT. Encoded protein: CSVLNRPDTQYF.

In its sample, this clone was seen once. The rearrangement joins TRBV2 to TRBJ1-1, with a tentative D call TRBD1 (6 bases). In germline, CDR1 is SNHLY, CDR2 FYNNEI. Trimming took 6 bases from V and 0 from J, leaving 17 bases between them. The CDR3 length is 16 residues. CDR3 protein: CASSSGGHQMNTEAFF. For the CDR3, the DNA is TGTGCCAGCAGCTCGGGGGGACACCAAATGAACACTGAAGCTTTCTTT.

The J gene is TRBJ2-3, the V gene TRBV11-2; D remains ambiguous. CDR3 size: 16 residues. The ends were cut back, 2 bases at V and 1 base at J, with 13 bases in the middle. Germline CDR1 and CDR2: SGHAT and FQNNGV. DNA for the CDR3: TGTGCCAGCAGCTTAAAGATAGCAGGAGGCACAGATACGCAGTATTTT. Protein: CASSLKIAGGTDTQYF.

In its sample, this clone was seen a few times. The chain's CDR3 is CASSWSGANTGELFF. The CDR3 DNA is TGTGCCAGCAGCTGGAGCGGGGCTAACACCGGGGAGCTGTTTTTT. This rearrangement joins TRBV11-2 to TRBJ2-2, with 7 nucleotides matching TRBD2. This CDR3 region has 15 residues. Germline V gene lookup returns CDR1 SGHAT and CDR2 FQNNGV. Germline trimming cut 4 bases from V and 2 bases from J; bases unmatched to any gene: 4.

This clone was seen only a few times. CDR3 in DNA: TGTGCCAGCAGTGAAGGGGGTACTGTGGGCGAGCAGTACTTC. It translates to CASSEGGTVGEQYF. This sequence joins TRBV6-1 and TRBJ2-7, with D unclear. This CDR3 spans 14 amino acids. Trimming stripped 1 base from V and 6 bases from J, with 13 bases between. The V gene's germline CDR1 is MNHNS and CDR2 SASEGT.

This clone has only one observation. The chain recombines TRBV6-5 with TRBJ1-1; weak D call: TRBD1 (5 bases). V shed 0 bases and J shed 3 bases, with 8 bases lying between them. There are 14 residues in the CDR3. CDR1 is MNHEY and CDR2 is SVGAGI in the germline V gene. The CDR3 sequence is CASSYSRGYTEAFF. The CDR3 coding sequence is TGTGCCAGCAGTTACTCCCGGGGGTACACTGAAGCTTTCTTT.

This clone was counted a few times. V is TRBV10-3 and J is TRBJ2-5; 7 nucleotides align to TRBD2. Losses at the gene ends were 4 bases for V and 5 bases for J; bases not matched to a gene: 19. This CDR3 region has 18 residues. The germline CDR1 and CDR2 sequences are ENHRY and SYGVKD. The CDR3 bases are TGTGCCATCAGTGGACGCATCTTGCGGGAGAGATCGATGGAGACCCAGTACTTC. Translation: CAISGRILRERSMETQYF.

The rearrangement links TRBV29-1 to TRBJ1-2; no clear D. V was clipped by 4 bases and J by 7 bases, with 19 bases between them. Germline V gene lookup returns CDR1 SQVTM and CDR2 ANQGSEA. CDR3 length equals 14 residues. Here the CDR3 reads CSVVGRFLAGGYTF. CDR3 bases: TGCAGCGTTGTAGGTAGATTCCTAGCGGGTGGCTACACCTTC.

This chain uses TRBV13 with TRBJ1-1; 11 bases match TRBD1. The length of the CDR3 is 15 residues. The germline V gene encodes CDR1 PRHDT and CDR2 FYEKMQ (reference sequence). The V segment lost 4 bases and the J segment 4 bases; nucleotides outside the gene matches: 5. CDR3 loop: CASSYRDRGFTEAFF. The CDR3 nucleotides are TGTGCCAGCAGCTACCGGGACAGGGGGTTCACTGAAGCTTTCTTT.

The chain is built from TRBV6-6 and TRBJ1-5; D unresolved. Germline-derived CDR1 and CDR2 are MNHNY and SVGAGI (reference sequence). Trimming took 6 bases from V and 7 from J, leaving 13 bases between them. The CDR3 has 13 residues. The CDR3 is CASSNGPFQPQHF. CDR3 nucleotides: TGTGCCAGCAGCAACGGGCCATTCCAGCCCCAGCATTTT.

This rearrangement joins TRBV7-9 to TRBJ1-4; TRBD1 matches 7 bases. Per germline, CDR1 SEHNR and CDR2 FQNEAQ (reference sequence). After removal of 4 bases from V and 5 bases from J, the junction contained 7 bases not matched to a gene. This CDR3 has 15 residues. In DNA form, the CDR3 reads TGTGCCAGCAGCTCGTCGGGACAGAGAAATGAAAAACTGTTTTTT. This translates into CASSSSGQRNEKLFF.

The CDR3 reads CSVGSNTEAFF. DNA for the CDR3: TGCAGCGTTGGTTCGAACACTGAAGCTTTCTTT. The V and J genes are TRBV29-1 and TRBJ1-1; D is ambiguous. The CDR3 contains 11 residues. The germline V gene encodes CDR1 SQVTM and CDR2 ANQGSEA. V shed 4 bases and J shed 1 base, with 4 bases lying between them.

This clone was counted a few times. This sequence joins TRBV27 and TRBJ2-7; D gene unclear. The V end lost 2 bases, the J end lost 3 bases, and 8 bases lay between the germline ends. CDR3 length: 13 amino acids. The germline CDR1 and CDR2 sequences are MNHEY and SMNVEV (reference sequence). Here the CDR3 DNA reads TGTGCCAGCAGTTTAGTACAGAGCTACGAGCAGTACTTC. This translates into CASSLVQSYEQYF.

This rearrangement joins TRBV10-3 to TRBJ1-5; TRBD1 is a possible D gene (5 bases). V lost 2 bases, J lost 0 bases, and 11 bases lay in between. Germline CDR1 and CDR2: ENHRY and SYGVKD. This CDR3 is 16 amino acids long. The CDR3 sequence: CAISEGGVSSNQPQHF. DNA of the CDR3: TGTGCCATCAGTGAGGGGGGGGTCAGTAGCAATCAGCCCCAGCATTTT.

This clone was picked up one time. The chain is built from TRBV4-3 and TRBJ2-3, with no clear D. The CDR3 is 14 amino acids. V lost 0 bases to trimming and J lost 0 bases, with 4 bases between them. CDR1 LGHNA and CDR2 YSLEER come from the germline V gene. In DNA form, the CDR3 reads TGCGCCAGCAGCCAAGACTTGAGCACAGATACGCAGTATTTT. Translated: CASSQDLSTDTQYF.

CDR3 coding DNA: TGTGCCAGTAGTGTCATTGGGTCGGATGAGCAGTTCTTC. Its protein product is CASSVIGSDEQFF. The V gene is TRBV19, the J gene TRBJ2-1; no clear D gene. The CDR3 totals 13 residues. V was trimmed by 5 bases and J by 8 bases, leaving 13 bases between them. Germline CDR1 LNHDA, CDR2 SQIVND (reference sequence).

The J gene is TRBJ2-6, the V gene TRBV4-1, with D unresolved. The V end lost 4 bases, the J end lost 0 bases, and 16 bases lay between the germline ends. CDR1 MGHRA and CDR2 YSYEKL come from the germline V gene. This CDR3 is 18 amino acids long. The CDR3 DNA is TGCGCCAGCAGCCTCCCTTGGACGTTTTACTCTGGGGCCAACGTCCTGACTTTC. It is translated as CASSLPWTFYSGANVLTF.